These T cell receptor beta chains were read from a single sample in a study of T cell responses to AZD1222 COVID-19 vaccine. Generated by immunoSEQ multiplex PCR, the TCRdb table keeps only in-frame clones and is missing some. This repertoire shows some 95,000 clones, roughly 89% found once; its top ten account for about 3%. The sequencing used peripheral blood, collected on day 0 of MenACWY control vaccination. Receptor source: an adult in good health. Both conserved end residues are trimmed from each CDR3.

CDR3: AWRGPRTGSSGNTIY
V: TRBV30

CDR3: ASSQYPNTEAF
V: TRBV11-1

CDR3: ASGRGSYEQY
V: TRBV12-5

CDR3: ASSFSGGPYEQY
V: TRBV27

CDR3: ATSRDSGSYNEQF
V: TRBV15

CDR3: ASSASRETEAF
V: TRBV18

CDR3: ASSPPGGMETQY
V: TRBV18

CDR3: SARVSSEAF
V: TRBV20-1

CDR3: AISEGRGELF
V: TRBV10-3

CDR3: ASSPGPGNQPQH
V: TRBV27

CDR3: ASRESGAGGLHEQY
V: TRBV28

CDR3: ASSPTSGGRPYNEQF
V: TRBV7-9

CDR3: ASSYPYLDRGHNEQF
V: TRBV6-2/TRBV6-3

CDR3: ASSLTQFNQPQH
V: TRBV28

CDR3: ASSRDLFGTIY
V: TRBV5-5

CDR3: ASQGYGNQPQH
V: TRBV30

CDR3: ASASGGENTEAF
V: TRBV28

CDR3: ASSDLPGQGPYEQY
V: TRBV27

CDR3: ALRANTEAF
V: TRBV30

CDR3: ASSQEYSNQPQH
V: TRBV3-1/TRBV3-2

CDR3: ASSFIFGQRDGYT
V: TRBV11-2

CDR3: ASSFYSGGNTDTQY
V: TRBV7-6

CDR3: ASSPGQLATNEKLF
V: TRBV18

CDR3: ASSLPLGGTQY
V: TRBV28

CDR3: ASSVAAGTSNTEAF
V: TRBV9

CDR3: ASSLGAGADTQY
V: TRBV5-1

CDR3: ASSRTIRDRTYEQY
V: TRBV7-3

CDR3: ASSLALDRDTEAF
V: TRBV5-1

CDR3: ASSPGQGRDEQY
V: TRBV5-4

CDR3: ATSEWDRESYEQY
V: TRBV24-1

CDR3: ASSFRRGESQY
V: TRBV7-8

CDR3: ASSQTPGTGNSEQY
V: TRBV3-1/TRBV3-2

CDR3: ASSLAGQGLNYGYT
V: TRBV7-2

CDR3: ASSLFMNTEAF
V: TRBV12-3/TRBV12-4

CDR3: ASSLGGGRNTEAF
V: TRBV7-2

CDR3: ASSDVQGAGTEAF
V: TRBV27

CDR3: ASSALDRGWKLDTQY
V: TRBV9

CDR3: ASSQVPGTVMYEQY
V: TRBV4-1

CDR3: ASSSRTGDGYT
V: TRBV7-3

CDR3: ASSYGNTDTQY
V: TRBV12-3/TRBV12-4

CDR3: ASSYLSMGQSPQH
V: TRBV6-2/TRBV6-3

CDR3: ASSYSQDQKNYGYT
V: TRBV6-2/TRBV6-3

CDR3: ASSEGAQAAQY
V: TRBV2

CDR3: ASSLLQAGNQPQH
V: TRBV7-8

CDR3: ATSRGAGFPQGGGRETQY
V: TRBV15

CDR3: ASSSPRLAGGLNEQF
V: TRBV6-2/TRBV6-3

CDR3: ASSDRQGTYEQY
V: TRBV5-4

CDR3: ASSKRRDVDQPQH
V: TRBV28

CDR3: ASSPGRLDYGYT
V: TRBV11-2

CDR3: ASSYDGGRDQPQH
V: TRBV6-5

CDR3: ASSDLSAGLGRYGYT
V: TRBV7-6

CDR3: ASSLGQGSNEQF
V: TRBV11-1

CDR3: ASSPRDGPYEQY
V: TRBV5-4

CDR3: ASSLGMGQGIDTQY
V: TRBV5-1

CDR3: ASSPFGTGSEKLF
V: TRBV19